A single sample gave rise to the 18 T cell receptor beta chains below, sequenced in a study of T-cell memory formation after mild COVID-19. MiXCR, run by TCRdb on the 5' RACE reads, gives a single entry per CDR3 protein. The sample carries 110,000 or so distinct CDR3 sequences, about a fifth recorded once. The sequenced sample consisted of PBMCs or a T cell subset sorted from them (not recorded which). These receptor sequences come from a man between 18 and 29 years old who had mild COVID-19 (a few samples of this study predate the infection). Cell type and time point are not known.

This clonotype was picked up a small number of times. The chain couples TRBV7-9 to TRBJ2-7, with D perhaps TRBD1 (5 bases). This CDR3 spans 14 amino acids. Per germline, CDR1 SEHNR and CDR2 FQNEAQ (reference sequence). V lost 0 bases and J lost 3, with 9 bases in between. In nucleotides, the CDR3 is TGTGCCAGCAGCTTAGCCGGCAGGGACTACGAGCAGTACGTC. Its protein product is CASSLAGRDYEQYV.

This rearrangement joins TRBV20-1 to TRBJ1-2, with D maybe TRBD1 (6 bases). The CDR3 sequence is 13 residues long. The V gene lost 7 bases and the J gene lost 4 bases, with 16 bases spanning the gap. The V gene's germline CDR1 is DFQATT and CDR2 SNEGSKA (reference sequence). Here the CDR3 reads CSVLTGLSYGYTF. CDR3 nucleotides: TGCAGTGTTCTAACAGGGTTGAGCTATGGCTACACCTTC.

This clonotype has only a few counts. The CDR3 loop reads CASRGGAKNIQYF. CDR3 sequence (DNA): TGTGCCAGCCGGGGGGGTGCCAAAAACATTCAGTACTTC. V and J are TRBV2 and TRBJ2-4, with 8 positions matching TRBD2. CDR1 SNHLY and CDR2 FYNNEI come from the germline V gene. The CDR3 runs 13 residues. The V segment lost 8 bases and the J segment 1 base; nucleotides outside the gene matches: 1.

There are a few counts of this clonotype. The J gene is TRBJ1-5, the V gene TRBV18; 8 nucleotides line up with TRBD1. V shed 3 bases and J 0 bases; nucleotides not matched to a gene: 4. Germline lookup yields CDR1 KGHSH and CDR2 LQKENI. The CDR3 loop spans 16 amino acids. CDR3 nucleotides: TGTGCCAGCTCACCGCCCGGGACAGGTAGCAATCAGCCCCAGCATTTT. This gives the protein CASSPPGTGSNQPQHF.

This clonotype was seen more than once but under ten times. This rearrangement joins TRBV4-1 to TRBJ2-5; D may correspond to TRBD1 or TRBD2 (5 bases each). Germline V gene sequence: CDR1 MGHRA, CDR2 YSYEKL. V was shortened by 4 bases and J by 5 bases, with 17 bases between the two germline ends. The CDR3 has 15 amino acids. The chain's CDR3 is CASSLLQWGGETQYF. The CDR3 region has the DNA TGCGCCAGCAGCCTCCTACAGTGGGGCGGGGAGACCCAGTACTTC.

This clonotype was detected many times. This chain connects TRBV6-2 or TRBV6-3 to TRBJ2-1, with 10 bases lining up with TRBD1. The V and J ends lost 5 bases and 14 bases, in that order; junction bases with no gene match: 12. Germline lookup yields CDR1 MNHEY and CDR2 SVGEGT. The CDR3 sequence is 14 residues long. The DNA for the CDR3 is TGTGCCAGCAGTACAAGCCCGGACAGGGGGAGGGAGTTCTTC. It specifies CASSTSPDRGREFF.

J is TRBJ2-7 and V is TRBV5-5; 8 bases agree with TRBD1. This CDR3 is 13 amino acids long. In germline, CDR1 is SGHKS, CDR2 YYEKEE (reference sequence). With 4 bases clipped from V and 5 bases from J, the junction kept 5 bases outside the gene matches. CDR3 protein: CASSHGQGHEQYV. The CDR3 coding sequence is TGTGCCAGCAGCCACGGACAGGGCCACGAGCAGTACGTC.

This clonotype was counted at least ten times. V and J are TRBV7-6 and TRBJ2-7, with D tentatively TRBD1 or TRBD2 (5 bases each). CDR1 is SGHVS, CDR2 FNYEAQ, per germline. This CDR3 has 13 amino acids. V lost 3 bases and J lost 4, with 10 bases in between. As DNA, the CDR3 is TGTGCCAGCAGCTTGGGGGAAGTGTACGAGCAGTACTTC. As protein: CASSLGEVYEQYF. Drawing the rest from reference TRBV7-6 and TRBJ2-7, the complete variable domain is GAGVSQSPRYKVTKRGQDVALRCDPISGHVSLYWYRQALGQGPEFLTYFNYEAQQDKSGLPNDRFSAERPEGSISTLTIQRTEQRDSAMYRCASSLGEVYEQYFGPGTRLTVT.

This chain connects TRBV4-3 to TRBJ2-2; D may be TRBD1 or TRBD2 (6 bases each). CDR3 size: 16 residues. Trimming left V 4 bases short and J 0 bases short, with 12 bases between. CDR1 LGHNA and CDR2 YSLEER come from the germline V gene. The CDR3, as DNA: TGCGCCAGCAGCCTTATCCGGGGGCCGAACACCGGGGAGCTGTTTTTT. Translated, it gives CASSLIRGPNTGELFF.

The chain is built from TRBV4-1 and TRBJ2-1; D gene unclear. There are 15 residues in the CDR3. V dropped 1 base and J dropped 1 base, with 8 bases sitting between them. CDR1 is MGHRA and CDR2 is YSYEKL in the germline V gene. The CDR3 nucleotides are TGCGCCAGCAGCCAAGTTCCAAGTTCCTACAATGAGCAGTTCTTC. Protein sequence: CASSQVPSSYNEQFF.

This clonotype was counted between two and nine times. This chain connects TRBV9 to TRBJ2-7; perhaps TRBD2 as D (5 bases). V lost 1 base, J lost 2 bases, and 13 bases lay in between. The CDR3 contains 15 residues. Germline CDR1 and CDR2: SGDLS and YYNGEE. CDR3 DNA: TGTGCCAGCAGCGTACGGGGAACTGGGCCCTACGAGCAGTACTTC. It codes for CASSVRGTGPYEQYF. Combining the CDR3 with reference TRBV9 and TRBJ2-7 gives the whole variable domain DSGVTQTPKHLITATGQRVTLRCSPRSGDLSVYWYQQSLDQGLQFLIQYYNGEERAKGNILERFSAQQFPDLHSELNLSSLELGDSALYFCASSVRGTGPYEQYFGPGTRLTVT.

The table lists this clonotype with a few counts. The chain carries TRBV6-5 and TRBJ1-1; D uncertain. The CDR3 is 13 residues long. V was shortened by 3 bases and J by 10 bases, with 15 bases between the two germline ends. Germline CDR1 is MNHEY and CDR2 is SVGAGI. CDR3 sequence (DNA): TGTGCCAGCAGTTATTCCGGGCTCTCGCTAGCTTTCTTT. Translated, it gives CASSYSGLSLAFF.

V gene TRBV6-2 or TRBV6-3 combines with J gene TRBJ2-1; TRBD1 aligns across 8 bases. Germline-derived CDR1 and CDR2 are MNHEY and SVGEGT. The CDR3 contains 13 residues. Germline trimming cut 8 bases from V and 5 bases from J; bases unmatched to any gene: 5. CDR3 DNA: TGTGCCAGCTTCGGGACAGGTAACAATGAGCAGTTCTTC. As protein: CASFGTGNNEQFF.

This chain uses TRBV24-1 with TRBJ1-2; no reliable D call. In germline, CDR1 is KGHDR, CDR2 SFDVKD. V shed 4 bases and J shed 1 base, with 12 bases lying between them. This CDR3 region has 15 residues. The CDR3 DNA sequence: TGTGCCACCAGTGACAAAAACAGAAGTAACTATGGCTACACCTTC. It translates to CATSDKNRSNYGYTF.

This clonotype was seen a handful of times. The chain is built from TRBV7-6 and TRBJ2-3, with TRBD2 identical over 9 bases. This CDR3 has 15 amino acids. Germline-derived CDR1 and CDR2 are SGHVS and FNYEAQ. The V and J ends lost 5 bases and 3 bases, in that order; junction bases with no gene match: 6. The CDR3 is CASSLRLAGTDTQYF. The DNA for the CDR3 is TGTGCCAGCAGCCTCCGCCTAGCGGGGACAGATACGCAGTATTTT.

CDR3 bases: TGTGCCAGCAGCTTAGCTAGCAGCTCAGGGGCTATCGACTACACCTTC. It yields the protein CASSLASSSGAIDYTF. The chain couples TRBV7-9 to TRBJ1-2; tentative D call: TRBD1 (6 bases). The CDR3 consists of 16 residues. CDR1 SEHNR and CDR2 FQNEAQ come from the germline V gene (reference sequence). Trimming took 0 bases from V and 10 from J, leaving 21 bases between them.

J is TRBJ1-1 and V is TRBV14; 7 nucleotides line up with TRBD1. The CDR3 runs 13 residues. The V segment lost 1 base and the J segment 8 bases; nucleotides outside the gene matches: 4. The germline V gene encodes CDR1 SGHDN and CDR2 FVKESK. The CDR3: CASSQGWGQEAFF. The CDR3 DNA reads as TGTGCCAGCAGCCAAGGATGGGGACAGGAAGCTTTCTTT.

In its sample, this clonotype was seen a few times. CDR3 sequence (DNA): TGTGCCAGCAGTCCAAGGACTACCGGGGAGCTGTTTTTT. Its translation is CASSPRTTGELFF. The genes are TRBV27 and TRBJ2-2; tentative D call: TRBD2 (5 bases). This CDR3 comprises 13 residues. The V and J ends lost 5 bases and 5 bases respectively, with 9 bases between them. Germline-derived CDR1 and CDR2 are MNHEY and SMNVEV (reference sequence).